The sequence of this TCR beta chain was determined in a study of blood T cell repertoires in COVID-19. On the study more broadly: Acute and convalescent COVID-19 samples came from the United States, Italy and Spain. Sources were T cells, B-cell-depleted T cells, or PBMCs; the material itself was cDNA or gDNA.

Germline CDR1 is SEHNR and CDR2 is FQNEAQ (reference sequence). Trimming cost V 5 bases and J 1 base; bases outside gene matches: 2. The CDR3 runs 16 residues. Some clones are missing from TCRdb's copy, which holds only in-frame ones; the method was immunoSEQ multiplex PCR. The repertoire holds roughly 140,000 clones, approximately 85% seen once, with around 3% in the top ten. The receptor was isolated from a man between 50 and 59 years old with acute or convalescent COVID-19. J is TRBJ2-3 and V is TRBV7-9; 14 nucleotides match TRBD2. Specimen: peripheral blood. CDR3 loop: CASSMGLAGGTDTQYF. The CDR3 bases are TGTGCCAGCAGCATGGGACTAGCGGGGGGCACAGATACGCAGTATTTT.